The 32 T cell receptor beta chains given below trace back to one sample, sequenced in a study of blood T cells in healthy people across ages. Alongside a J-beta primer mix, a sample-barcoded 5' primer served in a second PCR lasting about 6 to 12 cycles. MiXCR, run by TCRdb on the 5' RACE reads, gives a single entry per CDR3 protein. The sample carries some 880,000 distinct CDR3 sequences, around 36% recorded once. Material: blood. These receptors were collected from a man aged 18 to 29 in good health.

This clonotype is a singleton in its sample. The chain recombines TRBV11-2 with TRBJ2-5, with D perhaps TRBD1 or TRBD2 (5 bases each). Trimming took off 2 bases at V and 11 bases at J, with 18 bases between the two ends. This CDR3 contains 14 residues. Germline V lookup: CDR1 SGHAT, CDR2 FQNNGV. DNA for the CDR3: TGTGCCAGCAGCTTACAGACCCGGGACGGTGAGCAGTACTTC. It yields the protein CASSLQTRDGEQYF. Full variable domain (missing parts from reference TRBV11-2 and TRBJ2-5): EAGVAQSPRYKIIEKRQSVAFWCNPISGHATLYWYQQILGQGPKLLIQFQNNGVVDDSQLPKDRFSAERLKGVDSTLKIQPAKLEDSAVYLCASSLQTRDGEQYFGPGTRLLVL.

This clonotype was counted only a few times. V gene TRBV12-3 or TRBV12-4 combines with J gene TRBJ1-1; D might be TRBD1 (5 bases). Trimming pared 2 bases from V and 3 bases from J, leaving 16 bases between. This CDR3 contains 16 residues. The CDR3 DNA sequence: TGTGCCAGCAGTTTAATCCGGGGCTCTAGCGACACTGAAGCTTTCTTT. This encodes CASSLIRGSSDTEAFF.

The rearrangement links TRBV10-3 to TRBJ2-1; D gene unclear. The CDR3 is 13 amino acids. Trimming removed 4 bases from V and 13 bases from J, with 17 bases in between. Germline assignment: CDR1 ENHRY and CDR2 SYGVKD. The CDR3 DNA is TGTGCCATCAGTGCGACGCTTGTAGAGACCCAGTTCTTC. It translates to CAISATLVETQFF.

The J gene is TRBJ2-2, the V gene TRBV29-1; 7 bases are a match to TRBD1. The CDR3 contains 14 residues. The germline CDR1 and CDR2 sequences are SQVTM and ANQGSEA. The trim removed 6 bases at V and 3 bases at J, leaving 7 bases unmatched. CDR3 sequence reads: CSVAEGGDTGELFF. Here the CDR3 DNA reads TGCAGCGTCGCAGAAGGGGGCGACACCGGGGAGCTGTTTTTT.

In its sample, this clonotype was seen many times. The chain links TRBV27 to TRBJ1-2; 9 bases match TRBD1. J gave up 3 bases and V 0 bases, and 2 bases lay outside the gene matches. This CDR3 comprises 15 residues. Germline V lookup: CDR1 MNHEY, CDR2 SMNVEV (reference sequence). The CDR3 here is CASSLSGQGYYGYTF. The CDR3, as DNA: TGTGCCAGCAGTTTATCGGGACAGGGATACTATGGCTACACCTTC.

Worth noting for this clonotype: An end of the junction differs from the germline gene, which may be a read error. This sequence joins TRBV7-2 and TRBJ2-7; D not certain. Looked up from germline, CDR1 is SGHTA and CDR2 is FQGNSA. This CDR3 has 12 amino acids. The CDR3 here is CANSLGSYEQYF. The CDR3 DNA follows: TGTGCCAACAGCTTAGGATCCTACGAGCAGTACTTC.

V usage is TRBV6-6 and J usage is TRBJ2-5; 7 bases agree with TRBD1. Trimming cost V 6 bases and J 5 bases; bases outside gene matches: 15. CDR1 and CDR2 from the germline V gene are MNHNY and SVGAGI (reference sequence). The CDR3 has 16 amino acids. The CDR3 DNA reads TGTGCCAGCAGCCGAAAAACAGGGGCGAATATGGAGACCCAGTACTTC. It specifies CASSRKTGANMETQYF.

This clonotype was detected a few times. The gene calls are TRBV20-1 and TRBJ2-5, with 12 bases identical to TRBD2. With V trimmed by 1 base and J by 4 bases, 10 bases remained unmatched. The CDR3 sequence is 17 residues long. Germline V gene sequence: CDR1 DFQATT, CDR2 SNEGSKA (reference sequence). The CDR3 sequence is CSARVPRLAGASETQYF. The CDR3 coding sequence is TGCAGTGCTAGAGTCCCCAGACTAGCGGGGGCATCAGAGACCCAGTACTTC.

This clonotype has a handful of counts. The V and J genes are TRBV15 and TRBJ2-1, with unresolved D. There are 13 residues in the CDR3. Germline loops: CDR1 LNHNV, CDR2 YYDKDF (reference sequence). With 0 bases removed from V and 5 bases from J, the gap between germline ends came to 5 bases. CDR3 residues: CATSRDSDNEQFF. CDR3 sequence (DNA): TGTGCCACCAGCAGAGATTCCGACAATGAGCAGTTCTTC.

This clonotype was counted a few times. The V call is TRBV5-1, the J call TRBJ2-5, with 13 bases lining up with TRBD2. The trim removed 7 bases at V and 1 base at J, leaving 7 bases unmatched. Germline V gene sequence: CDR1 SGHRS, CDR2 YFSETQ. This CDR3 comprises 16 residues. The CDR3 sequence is CASRGTSGATQETQYF. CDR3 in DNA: TGCGCCAGCCGCGGGACTAGCGGGGCGACCCAAGAGACCCAGTACTTC.

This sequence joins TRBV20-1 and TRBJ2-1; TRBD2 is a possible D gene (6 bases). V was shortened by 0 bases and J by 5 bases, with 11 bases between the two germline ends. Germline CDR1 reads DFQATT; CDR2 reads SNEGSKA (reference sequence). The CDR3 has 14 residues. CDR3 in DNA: TGCAGTGCTAGAGACGGGGGACCTAACAATGAGCAGTTCTTC. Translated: CSARDGGPNNEQFF.

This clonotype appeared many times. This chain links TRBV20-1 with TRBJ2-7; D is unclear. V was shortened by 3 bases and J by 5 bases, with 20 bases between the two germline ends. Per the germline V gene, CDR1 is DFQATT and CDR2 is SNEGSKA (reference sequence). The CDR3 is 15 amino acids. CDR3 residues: CSASRYKDGSNEQYF. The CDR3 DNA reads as TGCAGTGCTAGCAGGTACAAGGACGGCAGCAACGAGCAGTACTTC.

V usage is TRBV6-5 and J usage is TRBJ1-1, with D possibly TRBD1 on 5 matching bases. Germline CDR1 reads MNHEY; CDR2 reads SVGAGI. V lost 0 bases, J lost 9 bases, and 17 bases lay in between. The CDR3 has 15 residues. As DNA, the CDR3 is TGTGCCAGCAGTTACTCGACGGGGGGGACGGAGCAAGCTTTCTTT. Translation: CASSYSTGGTEQAFF.

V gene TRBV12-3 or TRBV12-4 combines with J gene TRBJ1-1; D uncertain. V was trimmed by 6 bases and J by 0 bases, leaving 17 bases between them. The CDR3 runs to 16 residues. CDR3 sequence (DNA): TGTGCCAGCAGGTTATCGGGGTCCCTTATGAACACTGAAGCTTTCTTT. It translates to CASRLSGSLMNTEAFF.

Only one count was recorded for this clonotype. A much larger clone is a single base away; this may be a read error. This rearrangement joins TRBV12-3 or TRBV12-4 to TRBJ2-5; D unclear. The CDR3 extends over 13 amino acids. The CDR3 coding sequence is TGTGCCGGCAGCCTGTCGGAGAGAGAGACCCAGTACTTC. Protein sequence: CAGSLSERETQYF.

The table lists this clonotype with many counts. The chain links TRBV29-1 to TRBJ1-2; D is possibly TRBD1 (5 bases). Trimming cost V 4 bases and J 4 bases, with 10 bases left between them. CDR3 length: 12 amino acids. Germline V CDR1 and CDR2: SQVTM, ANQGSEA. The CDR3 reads CSVVTGVYGYTF. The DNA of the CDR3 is TGCAGCGTTGTAACGGGGGTCTATGGCTACACCTTC. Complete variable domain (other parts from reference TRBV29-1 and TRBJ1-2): SAVISQKPSRDICQRGTSLTIQCQVDSQVTMMFWYRQQPGQSLTLIATANQGSEATYESGFVIDKFPISRPNLTFSTLTVSNMSPEDSSIYLCSVVTGVYGYTFGSGTRLTVV.

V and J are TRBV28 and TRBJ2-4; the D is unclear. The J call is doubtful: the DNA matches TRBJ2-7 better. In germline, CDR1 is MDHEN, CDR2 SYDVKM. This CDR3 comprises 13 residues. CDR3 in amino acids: CASSFPVPYEQYF. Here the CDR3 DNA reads TGTGCCAGCAGTTTCCCAGTCCCCTACGAGCAGTACTTC.

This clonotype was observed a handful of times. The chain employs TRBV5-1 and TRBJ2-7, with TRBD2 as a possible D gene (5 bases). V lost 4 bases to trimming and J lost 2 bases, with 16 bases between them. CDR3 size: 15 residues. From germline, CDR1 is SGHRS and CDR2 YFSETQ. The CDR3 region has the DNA TGCGCCAGCAGCGACCGGACTGAAAGAACCTACGAGCAGTACTTC. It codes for CASSDRTERTYEQYF.

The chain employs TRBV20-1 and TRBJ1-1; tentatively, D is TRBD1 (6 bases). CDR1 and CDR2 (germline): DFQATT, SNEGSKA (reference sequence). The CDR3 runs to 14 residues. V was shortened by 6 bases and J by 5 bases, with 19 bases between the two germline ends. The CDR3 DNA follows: TGCAGTGCACGGGGGTCGGGGGCGGCGACTGAAGCTTTCTTT. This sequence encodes CSARGSGAATEAFF.

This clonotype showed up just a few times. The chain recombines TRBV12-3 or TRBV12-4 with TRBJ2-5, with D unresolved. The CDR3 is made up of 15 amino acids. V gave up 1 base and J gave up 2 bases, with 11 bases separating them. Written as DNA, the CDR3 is TGTGCCAGCAGTTTAGGGGTACTCGGACAAGAGACCCAGTACTTC. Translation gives CASSLGVLGQETQYF.

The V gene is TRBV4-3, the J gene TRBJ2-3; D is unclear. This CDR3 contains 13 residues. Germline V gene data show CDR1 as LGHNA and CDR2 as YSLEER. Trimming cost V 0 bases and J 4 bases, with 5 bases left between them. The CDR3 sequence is CASSQEMADTQYF. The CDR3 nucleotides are TGCGCCAGCAGCCAAGAAATGGCAGATACGCAGTATTTT.

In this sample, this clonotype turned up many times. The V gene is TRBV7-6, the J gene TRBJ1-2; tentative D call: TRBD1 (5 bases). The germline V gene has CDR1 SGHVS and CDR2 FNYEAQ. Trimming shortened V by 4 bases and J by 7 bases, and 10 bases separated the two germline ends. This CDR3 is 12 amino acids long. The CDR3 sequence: CASSSGGIGYTF. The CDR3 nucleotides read TGTGCCAGCAGCTCCGGGGGGATTGGCTACACCTTC.

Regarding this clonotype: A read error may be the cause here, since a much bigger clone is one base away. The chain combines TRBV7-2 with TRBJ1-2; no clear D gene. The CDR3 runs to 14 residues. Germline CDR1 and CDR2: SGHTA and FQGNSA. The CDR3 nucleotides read TGTGCCAGCAGCCTCAGAAGGACTAACCATGGCTACACCTTC. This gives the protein CASSLRRTNHGYTF.

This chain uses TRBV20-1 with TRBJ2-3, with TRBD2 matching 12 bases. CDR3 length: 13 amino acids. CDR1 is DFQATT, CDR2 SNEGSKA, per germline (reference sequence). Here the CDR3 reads CNTPGLAGRTQYF. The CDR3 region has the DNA TGCAATACACCGGGACTAGCGGGTCGTACGCAGTATTTT.

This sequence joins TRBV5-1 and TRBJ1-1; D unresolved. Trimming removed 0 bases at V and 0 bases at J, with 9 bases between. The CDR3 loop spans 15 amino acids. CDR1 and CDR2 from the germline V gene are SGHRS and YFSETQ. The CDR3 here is CASSLEEDMNTEAFF. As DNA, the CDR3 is TGCGCCAGCAGCTTGGAGGAGGATATGAACACTGAAGCTTTCTTT. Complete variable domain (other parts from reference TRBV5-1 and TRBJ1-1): KAGVTQTPRYLIKTRGQQVTLSCSPISGHRSVSWYQQTPGQGLQFLFEYFSETQRNKGNFPGRFSGRQFSNSRSEMNVSTLELGDSALYLCASSLEEDMNTEAFFGQGTRLTVV.

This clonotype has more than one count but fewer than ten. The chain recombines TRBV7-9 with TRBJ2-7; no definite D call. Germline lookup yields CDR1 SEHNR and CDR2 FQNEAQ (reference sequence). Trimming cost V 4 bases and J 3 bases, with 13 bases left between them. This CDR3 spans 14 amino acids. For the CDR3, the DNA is TGTGCCAGCAGCTCAGAAGGAGCGTTCTACGAGCAGTACTTC. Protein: CASSSEGAFYEQYF. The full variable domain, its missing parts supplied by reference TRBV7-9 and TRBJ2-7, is DTGVSQNPRHKITKRGQNVTFRCDPISEHNRLYWYRQTLGQGPEFLTYFQNEAQLEKSRLLSDRFSAERPKGSFSTLEIQRTEQGDSAMYLCASSSEGAFYEQYFGPGTRLTVT.

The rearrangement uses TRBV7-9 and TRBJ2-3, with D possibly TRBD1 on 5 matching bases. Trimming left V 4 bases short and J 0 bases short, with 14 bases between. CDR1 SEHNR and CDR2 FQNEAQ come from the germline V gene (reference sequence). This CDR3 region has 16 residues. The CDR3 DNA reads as TGTGCCAGCAGCTCTCATCGGACATCTAGCACAGATACGCAGTATTTT. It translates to CASSSHRTSSTDTQYF.

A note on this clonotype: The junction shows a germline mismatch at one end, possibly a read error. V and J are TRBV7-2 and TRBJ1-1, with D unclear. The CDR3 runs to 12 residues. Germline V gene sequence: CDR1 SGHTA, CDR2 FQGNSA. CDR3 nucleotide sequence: TGTGCCAGCAGCCGCACCCTGGCTGAGGCTTTCTTT. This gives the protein CASSRTLAEAFF.

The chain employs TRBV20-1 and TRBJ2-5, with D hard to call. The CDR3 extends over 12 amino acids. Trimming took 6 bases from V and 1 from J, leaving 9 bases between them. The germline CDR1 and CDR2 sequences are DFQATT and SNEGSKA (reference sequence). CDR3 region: CSAAGAQETQYF. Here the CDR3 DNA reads TGCAGTGCCGCAGGAGCCCAAGAGACCCAGTACTTC.

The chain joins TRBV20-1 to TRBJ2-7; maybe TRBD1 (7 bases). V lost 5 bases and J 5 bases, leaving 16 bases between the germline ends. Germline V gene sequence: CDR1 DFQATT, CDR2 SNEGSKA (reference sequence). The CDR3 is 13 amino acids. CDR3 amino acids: CSAPNQGGNEQYF. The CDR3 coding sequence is TGCAGTGCTCCAAATCAGGGGGGCAACGAGCAGTACTTC.

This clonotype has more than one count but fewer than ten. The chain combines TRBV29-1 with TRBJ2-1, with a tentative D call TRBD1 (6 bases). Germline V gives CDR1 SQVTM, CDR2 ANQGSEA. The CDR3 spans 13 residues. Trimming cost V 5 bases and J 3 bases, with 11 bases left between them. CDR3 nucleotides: TGCAGCGTTCTGGCACAGGGCTACAATGAGCAGTTCTTC. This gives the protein CSVLAQGYNEQFF.

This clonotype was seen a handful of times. CDR3 sequence (DNA): TGCGCCAGCAGCCGCAGAGCCGGGGAGCTGTTTTTT. Amino acids: CASSRRAGELFF. The chain is built from TRBV4-3 and TRBJ2-2; D unclear. Germline assignment: CDR1 LGHNA and CDR2 YSLEER. The CDR3 spans 12 residues. Trimming stripped 4 bases from V and 6 bases from J, with 6 bases between.